This TCR beta chain was sequenced during a study of T cell responses to AZD1222 COVID-19 vaccine. Comments on this clone: Its antigen is currently unknown.

Assay: immunoSEQ multiplex PCR; the TCRdb copy retains only in-frame clones and omits some. The sample has approximately 120,000 clones, 85% to 90% seen once; the top ten hold approximately 4.7%. General observations from the study: Dominant CD4 TCR responses targeted spike regions 160-218 and 743-854. Close to half of all spike-specific TCRs reportedly target regions of the variants that are unmutated.

V was shortened by 10 bases and J by 3 bases, with 18 bases between the two germline ends. Germline lookup yields CDR1 MNHEY and CDR2 SVGAGI. CDR3 length: 14 residues. The chain combines TRBV6-5 with TRBJ1-1, with D perhaps TRBD1 (5 bases). This material consisted of peripheral blood, taken 28 days after the second AZD1222 dose. This receptor was obtained from an adult who received the AZD1222 COVID-19 vaccine. The CDR3 here is CATRMGGEDTEAFF. CDR3 nucleotides: TGTGCCACCCGGATGGGAGGGGAGGACACTGAAGCTTTCTTT.